This T cell receptor beta chain was captured by sequencing in a study of T cell changes during pregnancy in multiple sclerosis. Trimming took 5 bases from V and 6 from J; bases not matched to a gene: 6. This CDR3 spans 14 amino acids. The germline V gene encodes CDR1 LGHNA and CDR2 YNFKEQ. The protocol was immunoSEQ multiplex PCR, while the TCRdb copy is restricted to in-frame clones and leaves out a portion. Among around 80,000 clones listed, over 85% were seen once. This receptor was identified in a female donor in good health, enrolled as a control in a pregnancy study. The sequenced sample was peripheral blood, obtained in the second trimester of pregnancy. V and J are TRBV4-2 and TRBJ2-1, with 8 bases identical to TRBD1. CDR3 nucleotides: TGTGCCAGCAGCGCAGACAGGGGAAGCAATGAGCAGTTCTTC. It codes for CASSADRGSNEQFF.